This passage covers 28 T cell receptor beta chains from one sample sequenced in a study of shared clonotypes between healthy human individuals. Only in-frame clones appear in the TCRdb table, and some are missing; sequencing was by immunoSEQ multiplex PCR. This sample has a few million clones, with roughly 90% found just once. Sequencing was done on a sample of naive CD4+ T cells from PBMCs. Subset: CD45RA+ positively selected. The receptor set was obtained from a man aged 18-30 years in good health. Some clones in this sample may be carry-over from other donors' samples.

The rearrangement uses TRBV11-2 and TRBJ2-7, with D unresolved. Trimming cost V 5 bases and J 6 bases, with 11 bases left between them. The germline CDR1 and CDR2 sequences are SGHAT and FQNNGV. CDR3 length: 12 residues. In DNA, the CDR3 is TGTGCCAGCAGCGCTCGTACTCGCGAGCAGTACTTC. As protein: CASSARTREQYF.

A word on this clone: Other DNA sequences from this sample encode an identical CDR3 as well. The J gene is TRBJ1-5, the V gene TRBV28, with 9 bases identical to TRBD1. The CDR3 runs 16 residues. The V gene end was trimmed by 0 bases and the J gene end by 1 base; junction bases not matched to a gene: 1. Germline CDR1 and CDR2: MDHEN and SYDVKM. Here the CDR3 DNA reads TGTGCCAGCAGTTTATGGGGACAGGGAAGCAATCAGCCCCAGCATTTT. It is translated as CASSLWGQGSNQPQHF.

The chain recombines TRBV18 with TRBJ2-7, with D unresolved. The CDR3 consists of 12 residues. Trimming left V 2 bases short and J 6 bases short, with 8 bases between. The germline V gene has CDR1 KGHSH and CDR2 LQKENI. The DNA for the CDR3 is TGTGCCAGCTCACCATCAGCTGTCGAGCAGTACTTC. It translates to CASSPSAVEQYF.

For the CDR3, the DNA is TGCGCCAGCAGAATCCGGGGGGGTTCCTACGAGCAGTACTTC. Its protein is CASRIRGGSYEQYF. This chain joins TRBV4-1 and TRBJ2-7; 8 bases are shared with TRBD2. Germline V gives CDR1 MGHRA, CDR2 YSYEKL. The CDR3 loop spans 14 amino acids. Trimming cost V 6 bases and J 1 base; bases outside gene matches: 5.

V is TRBV9 and J is TRBJ2-5, with D perhaps matching TRBD1 (6 bases). V was cut by 2 bases and J by 1 base, with 9 bases left in between. The germline V gene has CDR1 SGDLS and CDR2 YYNGEE. CDR3 length equals 14 residues. The CDR3, as DNA: TGTGCCAGCAGCGTCAGGGGTTTCCAAGAGACCCAGTACTTC. It encodes CASSVRGFQETQYF.

V is TRBV7-9 and J is TRBJ2-1, with TRBD1 matching over 8 bases. There are 15 residues in the CDR3. The trim removed 5 bases at V and 3 bases at J, leaving 6 bases unmatched. Germline V gene sequence: CDR1 SEHNR, CDR2 FQNEAQ (reference sequence). The DNA for the CDR3 is TGTGCCAGCAGCCCCAACAGGGGGAACTACAATGAGCAGTTCTTC. This translates into CASSPNRGNYNEQFF.

The chain carries TRBV27 and TRBJ2-1; a possible D gene is TRBD2 (6 bases). The CDR3 loop spans 16 amino acids. V lost 3 bases and J 5 bases, leaving 17 bases between the germline ends. In germline, CDR1 is MNHEY, CDR2 SMNVEV (reference sequence). CDR3 sequence reads: CASSFPGAGPNNEQFF. The CDR3 DNA follows: TGTGCCAGCAGTTTCCCAGGAGCGGGCCCTAACAATGAGCAGTTCTTC.

DNA for the CDR3: TGTGCCAGCAGTTTATGGGGTACGGGGCGCACTGAAGCTTTCTTT. Amino acids: CASSLWGTGRTEAFF. This sequence joins TRBV27 and TRBJ1-1; D might be TRBD1 (5 bases). From germline, CDR1 is MNHEY and CDR2 SMNVEV (reference sequence). This CDR3 region has 15 residues. Trimming took 1 base from V and 4 from J, leaving 13 bases between them.

The CDR3 region is CASSASGSAQETQYF. The CDR3 nucleotides are TGTGCCAGCAGCGCGAGCGGGAGTGCCCAAGAGACCCAGTACTTC. V is TRBV9 and J is TRBJ2-5; the match to TRBD2 covers 8 bases. CDR3 length: 15 amino acids. V trimming: 3 bases; J trimming: 1 base; junction bases outside the gene matches: 5. Per germline, CDR1 SGDLS and CDR2 YYNGEE. The full variable domain, completed using reference TRBV9 and TRBJ2-5, is DSGVTQTPKHLITATGQRVTLRCSPRSGDLSVYWYQQSLDQGLQFLIQYYNGEERAKGNILERFSAQQFPDLHSELNLSSLELGDSALYFCASSASGSAQETQYFGPGTRLLVL.

The V gene is TRBV6-9, the J gene TRBJ2-1; 10 positions match TRBD1. This CDR3 is 16 amino acids long. Germline V gene lookup returns CDR1 MNHGY and CDR2 SVAAGI. J gave up 8 bases and V 3 bases, and 10 bases lay outside the gene matches. Here the CDR3 DNA reads TGTGCCAGCAGTTACACACCGGGACAGGGGAGCGATGAGCAGTTCTTC. As protein: CASSYTPGQGSDEQFF.

The chain carries TRBV4-1 and TRBJ1-2; 9 bases line up with TRBD1. With 8 bases clipped from V and 5 bases from J, the junction kept 9 bases outside the gene matches. The CDR3 spans 14 residues. The V gene's germline CDR1 is MGHRA and CDR2 YSYEKL. CDR3 residues: CASRTTGQGYGYTF. CDR3 DNA: TGCGCCAGCCGAACCACAGGACAGGGGTATGGCTACACCTTC.

This chain uses TRBV29-1 with TRBJ2-3; D possibly corresponds to TRBD2 (6 bases). V lost 5 bases and J 2 bases, leaving 8 bases between the germline ends. The CDR3 consists of 12 residues. Germline values: CDR1 SQVTM, CDR2 ANQGSEA. CDR3 DNA: TGCAGCGTTCTACTAGCCACAGATACGCAGTATTTT. Translated, it gives CSVLLATDTQYF.

The chain couples TRBV6-5 to TRBJ2-2; D is ambiguous. Trimming stripped 7 bases from V and 9 bases from J, with 12 bases between. Per the germline V gene, CDR1 is MNHEY and CDR2 is SVGAGI. This CDR3 is built from 12 residues. The CDR3 sequence is CASKSTTRELFF. The CDR3 DNA follows: TGTGCCAGCAAAAGTACGACCCGGGAGCTGTTTTTT.

The V and J genes are TRBV18 and TRBJ1-1; no definite D call. Germline V gene sequence: CDR1 KGHSH, CDR2 LQKENI. V lost 2 bases and J lost 4, with 20 bases in between. This CDR3 comprises 17 residues. CDR3 protein: CASSPEVLGQFGTEAFF. The CDR3 region has the DNA TGTGCCAGCTCACCAGAAGTCCTTGGCCAATTTGGCACTGAAGCTTTCTTT.

Turning to this clone: In the same sample, other DNA sequences code for this CDR3. This chain links TRBV5-1 with TRBJ2-7; perhaps D is TRBD1 or TRBD2 (5 bases each). Per the germline V gene, CDR1 is SGHRS and CDR2 is YFSETQ. Trimming shortened V by 0 bases and J by 4 bases, and 11 bases separated the two germline ends. This CDR3 contains 14 residues. This chain's CDR3 is CASSLAPGRYEQYF. DNA for the CDR3: TGCGCCAGCAGCTTGGCGCCGGGGCGGTACGAGCAGTACTTC.

This clone is a singleton in its sample. This CDR3 is also generated by other DNA sequences in the sample. The chain uses TRBV7-2 and TRBJ1-3, with D unclear. Trimming stripped 1 base from V and 2 bases from J, with 3 bases between. The CDR3 loop spans 13 amino acids. Germline CDR1 SGHTA, CDR2 FQGNSA. The CDR3 bases are TGTGCCAGCAGCTTAGAAGCTGGAAACACCATATATTTT. Its translation is CASSLEAGNTIYF.

The V call is TRBV5-5, the J call TRBJ1-2; perhaps TRBD1 as D (5 bases). The V and J ends lost 2 bases and 1 base respectively, with 12 bases between them. Germline CDR1 SGHKS, CDR2 YYEKEE (reference sequence). The CDR3 spans 15 residues. The CDR3 sequence is CASSFRGADNYGYTF. The CDR3 DNA reads as TGTGCCAGCAGCTTTCGAGGGGCGGATAACTATGGCTACACCTTC.

The chain has TRBV21-1 and TRBJ2-4; TRBD1 is the table's D call and was not checked against the DNA. TRBV21-1 is a known pseudogene. The CDR3 runs 16 residues. CDR3: CASSKKGAVGKNIQYF. The CDR3 DNA reads as TGTGCCAGCAGCAAAAAGGGGGCCGTGGGCAAAAACATTCAGTACTTC.

The V gene is TRBV4-1, the J gene TRBJ2-1; perhaps TRBD2 as D (6 bases). Trimming took off 2 bases at V and 4 bases at J, with 9 bases between the two ends. This CDR3 comprises 14 residues. CDR1 and CDR2 from the germline V gene are MGHRA and YSYEKL. In DNA, the CDR3 is TGCGCCAGCAGCCAACCACGGGGGTACAATGAGCAGTTCTTC. As protein: CASSQPRGYNEQFF.

The V and J genes are TRBV5-1 and TRBJ2-2, with D perhaps matching TRBD1 (6 bases). Trimming took 7 bases from V and 5 from J, leaving 12 bases between them. The germline gives CDR1 SGHRS, CDR2 YFSETQ. The CDR3 spans 13 residues. This CDR3 is CASFGGGTGELFF. CDR3 nucleotides: TGCGCCAGCTTTGGGGGCGGGACCGGGGAGCTGTTTTTT.

The rearrangement links TRBV29-1 to TRBJ2-5; D gene uncertain. The CDR3 spans 13 residues. V lost 4 bases, J lost 4 bases, and 13 bases lay in between. Germline CDR1 SQVTM, CDR2 ANQGSEA. This CDR3 reads CSVGGRILETQYF. The DNA of the CDR3 is TGCAGCGTTGGAGGTCGAATCCTAGAGACCCAGTACTTC. Full variable domain (outside the CDR3, taken from reference TRBV29-1 and TRBJ2-5): SAVISQKPSRDICQRGTSLTIQCQVDSQVTMMFWYRQQPGQSLTLIATANQGSEATYESGFVIDKFPISRPNLTFSTLTVSNMSPEDSSIYLCSVGGRILETQYFGPGTRLLVL.

The gene calls are TRBV19 and TRBJ2-5; TRBD1 matches 7 bases. CDR1 is LNHDA, CDR2 SQIVND, per germline (reference sequence). V lost 4 bases and J lost 1; bases outside the gene matches: 15. The CDR3 loop spans 18 amino acids. The CDR3 DNA sequence: TGTGCCAGTAGTACGGCCGGGACAGCTTTCATGCGCCAAGAGACCCAGTACTTC. Amino acid sequence: CASSTAGTAFMRQETQYF. The whole variable domain, filled in from reference TRBV19 and TRBJ2-5, reads DGGITQSPKYLFRKEGQNVTLSCEQNLNHDAMYWYRQDPGQGLRLIYYSQIVNDFQKGDIAEGYSVSREKKESFPLTVTSAQKNPTAFYLCASSTAGTAFMRQETQYFGPGTRLLVL.

A note on this clone: This same CDR3 is encoded by further DNA sequences in the sample. The chain links TRBV5-1 to TRBJ2-7; TRBD2 aligns across 10 bases. This CDR3 region has 15 residues. Germline V gives CDR1 SGHRS, CDR2 YFSETQ. The V segment lost 0 bases and the J segment 3 bases; nucleotides outside the gene matches: 3. The CDR3: CASSLELAGSYEQYF. The DNA of the CDR3 is TGCGCCAGCAGCTTGGAACTAGCGGGGAGCTACGAGCAGTACTTC.

The chain has TRBV30 and TRBJ1-2, with TRBD1 as a possible D gene (5 bases). Germline loops: CDR1 GTSNPN, CDR2 SVGIG (reference sequence). CDR3 length: 15 amino acids. The V and J ends lost 0 bases and 4 bases respectively, with 15 bases between them. CDR3 protein: CAWSVQAGSGYGYTF. As DNA, the CDR3 is TGTGCCTGGAGTGTACAGGCGGGAAGCGGCTATGGCTACACCTTC.

The V gene is TRBV28, the J gene TRBJ2-1; 8 nucleotides line up with TRBD2. The CDR3 is 14 amino acids. V shed 8 bases and J 8 bases; nucleotides not matched to a gene: 11. The V gene's germline CDR1 is MDHEN and CDR2 SYDVKM. CDR3 in DNA: TGTGCCAGCCTTTCGGGGGGGAGAAGGGATGAGCAGTTCTTC. Protein sequence: CASLSGGRRDEQFF.

V usage is TRBV9 and J usage is TRBJ2-3; D may match TRBD1 or TRBD2 (6 bases each). CDR1 is SGDLS and CDR2 is YYNGEE in the germline V gene. The V gene lost 5 bases and the J gene lost 2 bases, with 12 bases spanning the gap. The CDR3 is made up of 14 amino acids. CDR3 coding DNA: TGTGCCAGCAGTTTGGCGGGACACACAGATACGCAGTATTTT. Its protein product is CASSLAGHTDTQYF.

V usage is TRBV4-1 and J usage is TRBJ2-2; 12 nucleotides align to TRBD2. The CDR3 spans 18 residues. CDR1 MGHRA and CDR2 YSYEKL come from the germline V gene. With V trimmed by 6 bases and J by 0 bases, 8 bases remained unmatched. CDR3: CASRLLRTSGTNTGELFF. The DNA of the CDR3 is TGCGCCAGCAGGCTCCTTCGGACTAGCGGGACGAACACCGGGGAGCTGTTTTTT.

This chain links TRBV7-2 with TRBJ1-3, with a tentative D call TRBD1 (6 bases). The CDR3 runs 14 residues. CDR1 is SGHTA, CDR2 FQGNSA, per germline. V shed 4 bases and J shed 6 bases, with 13 bases lying between them. The CDR3 bases are TGTGCCAGCAGCTCTCGGTCAGGGGAAAACACCATATATTTT. Protein sequence: CASSSRSGENTIYF.